This TCR beta chain is drawn from a study of blood T cell repertoires in COVID-19. Study context: Donors in the United States, Italy and Spain gave samples during acute or convalescent COVID-19.

Authors' data handling: Quantification of nucleated cells was approximated via reference gene primer amplification. TCRdb's table, derived via immunoSEQ multiplex PCR, lists solely in-frame clones and lacks some. Clonal size and the V and J genes are those of that table, whereas D and trimming came from the DNA. The repertoire has 250,000 or so clones, about nine tenths of them found once; the top ten carry approximately 1.6%. This clone was seen ten or more times. The ends were cut back, 0 bases at V and 4 bases at J, with 13 bases in the middle. This CDR3 region has 15 residues. Germline CDR1 SGHRS, CDR2 YFSETQ.

Sequencing was done on a sample of PBMCs or T cells enriched from blood (not recorded which). The sequence was collected from a middle-aged man who had recovered from COVID-19. The chain couples TRBV5-1 to TRBJ2-5, with D possibly TRBD2 on 6 matching bases. The CDR3 region has the DNA TGCGCCAGCAGCTTGGTACAGTCGGAGGGAGAGACCCAGTACTTC. Encoded protein: CASSLVQSEGETQYF. The variable domain in full, completed from reference TRBV5-1 and TRBJ2-5, reads KAGVTQTPRYLIKTRGQQVTLSCSPISGHRSVSWYQQTPGQGLQFLFEYFSETQRNKGNFPGRFSGRQFSNSRSEMNVSTLELGDSALYLCASSLVQSEGETQYFGPGTRLLVL.